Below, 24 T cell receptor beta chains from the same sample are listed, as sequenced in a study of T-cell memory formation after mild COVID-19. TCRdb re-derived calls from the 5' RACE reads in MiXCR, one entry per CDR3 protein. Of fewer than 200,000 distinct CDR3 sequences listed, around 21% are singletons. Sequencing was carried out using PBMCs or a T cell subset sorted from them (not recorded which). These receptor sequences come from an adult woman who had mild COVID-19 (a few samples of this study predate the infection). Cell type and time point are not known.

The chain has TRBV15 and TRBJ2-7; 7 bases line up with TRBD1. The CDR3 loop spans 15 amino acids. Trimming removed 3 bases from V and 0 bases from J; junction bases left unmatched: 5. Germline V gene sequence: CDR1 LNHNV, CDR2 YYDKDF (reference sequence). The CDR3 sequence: CATSRTGTVSYEQYF. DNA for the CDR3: TGTGCCACCAGCAGGACCGGGACAGTCTCCTACGAGCAGTACTTC.

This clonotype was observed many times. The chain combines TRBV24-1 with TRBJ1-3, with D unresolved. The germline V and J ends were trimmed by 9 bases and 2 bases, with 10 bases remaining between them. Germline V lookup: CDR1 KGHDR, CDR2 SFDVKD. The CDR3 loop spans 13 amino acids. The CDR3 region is CATRAGAGNTIYF. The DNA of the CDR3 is TGTGCCACCCGTGCGGGAGCTGGAAACACCATATATTTT.

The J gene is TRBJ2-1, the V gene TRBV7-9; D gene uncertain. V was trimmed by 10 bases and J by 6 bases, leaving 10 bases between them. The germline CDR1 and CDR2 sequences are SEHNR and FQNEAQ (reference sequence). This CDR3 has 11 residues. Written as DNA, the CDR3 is TGTGCCACCCGCGAAAGCAATGAGCAGTTCTTC. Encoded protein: CATRESNEQFF.

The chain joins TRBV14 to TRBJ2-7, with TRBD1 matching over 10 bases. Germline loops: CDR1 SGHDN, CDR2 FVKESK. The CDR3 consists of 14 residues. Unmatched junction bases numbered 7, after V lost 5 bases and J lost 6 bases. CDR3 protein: CASSTRDRGSEQYF. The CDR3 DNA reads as TGTGCCAGCAGCACCCGGGACAGGGGCTCCGAGCAGTACTTC.

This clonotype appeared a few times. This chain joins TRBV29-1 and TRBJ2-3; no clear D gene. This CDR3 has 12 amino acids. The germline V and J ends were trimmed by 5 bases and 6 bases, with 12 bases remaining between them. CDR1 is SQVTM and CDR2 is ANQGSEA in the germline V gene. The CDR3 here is CSVRPFMDTQYF. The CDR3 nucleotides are TGCAGCGTTCGGCCCTTCATGGATACGCAGTATTTT.

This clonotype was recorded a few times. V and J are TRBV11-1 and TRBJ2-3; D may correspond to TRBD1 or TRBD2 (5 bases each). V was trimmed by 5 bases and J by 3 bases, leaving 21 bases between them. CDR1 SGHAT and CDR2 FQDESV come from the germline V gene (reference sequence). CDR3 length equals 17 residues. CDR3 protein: CASSRDRGAAPTDTQYF. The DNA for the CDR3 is TGTGCCAGCAGCCGAGATAGGGGAGCGGCTCCGACAGATACGCAGTATTTT. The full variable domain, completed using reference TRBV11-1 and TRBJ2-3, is EAEVAQSPRYKITEKSQAVAFWCDPISGHATLYWYRQILGQGPELLVQFQDESVVDDSQLPKDRFSAERLKGVDSTLKIQPAELGDSAMYLCASSRDRGAAPTDTQYFGPGTRLTVL.

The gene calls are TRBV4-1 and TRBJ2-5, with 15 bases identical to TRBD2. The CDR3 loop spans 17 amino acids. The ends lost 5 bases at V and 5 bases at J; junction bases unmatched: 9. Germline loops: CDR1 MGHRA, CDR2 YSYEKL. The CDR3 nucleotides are TGCGCCAGCAGCTCGCGGACTAGCGGGGGGGCCGGTGAGACCCAGTACTTC. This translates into CASSSRTSGGAGETQYF.

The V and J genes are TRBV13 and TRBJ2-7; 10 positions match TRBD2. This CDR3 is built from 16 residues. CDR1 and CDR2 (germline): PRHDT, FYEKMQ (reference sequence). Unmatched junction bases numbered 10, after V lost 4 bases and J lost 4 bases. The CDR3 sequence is CASSSAGSSGRYEQYF. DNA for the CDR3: TGTGCCAGCAGCTCCGCCGGTAGTAGCGGGAGGTACGAGCAGTACTTC.

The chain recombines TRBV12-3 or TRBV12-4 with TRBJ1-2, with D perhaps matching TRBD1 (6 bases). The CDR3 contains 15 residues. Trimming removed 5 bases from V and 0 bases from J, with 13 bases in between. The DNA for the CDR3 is TGTGCCAGCAGTCCCAGGGGAGTTTCTAACTATGGCTACACCTTC. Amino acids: CASSPRGVSNYGYTF.

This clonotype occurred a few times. The CDR3 DNA reads TGTGCCATCAGTGATACGGGGAGTGGAGAAGAGACCCAGTACTTC. Translating it yields CAISDTGSGEETQYF. The chain combines TRBV10-3 with TRBJ2-5; a weak D match, TRBD2 (5 bases). The CDR3 runs 15 residues. Germline V CDR1 and CDR2: ENHRY, SYGVKD. With 3 bases removed from V and 3 bases from J, the gap between germline ends came to 14 bases.

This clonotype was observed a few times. This CDR3 reads CASSSGERGETGELFF. CDR3 nucleotides: TGTGCCAGCAGTTCCGGAGAGCGCGGGGAGACCGGGGAGCTGTTTTTT. The chain employs TRBV2 and TRBJ2-2, with a possible D match to TRBD2 (6 bases). The germline V gene encodes CDR1 SNHLY and CDR2 FYNNEI. The CDR3 is 16 amino acids. The V gene lost 5 bases and the J gene lost 5 bases, with 18 bases spanning the gap.

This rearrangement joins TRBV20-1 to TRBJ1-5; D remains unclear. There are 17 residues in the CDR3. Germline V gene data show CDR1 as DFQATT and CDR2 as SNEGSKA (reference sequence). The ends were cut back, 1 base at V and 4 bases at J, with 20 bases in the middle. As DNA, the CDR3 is TGCAGTGCTAGAGGGGCTGAGTTAAGCCGGTTAAATCAGCCCCAGCATTTT. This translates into CSARGAELSRLNQPQHF.

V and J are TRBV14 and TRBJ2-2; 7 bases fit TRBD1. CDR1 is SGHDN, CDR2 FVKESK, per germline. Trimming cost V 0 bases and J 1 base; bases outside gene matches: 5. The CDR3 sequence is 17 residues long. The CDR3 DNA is TGTGCCAGCAGCCAAGACCGAAGGACAGGGAACACCGGGGAGCTGTTTTTT. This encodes CASSQDRRTGNTGELFF.

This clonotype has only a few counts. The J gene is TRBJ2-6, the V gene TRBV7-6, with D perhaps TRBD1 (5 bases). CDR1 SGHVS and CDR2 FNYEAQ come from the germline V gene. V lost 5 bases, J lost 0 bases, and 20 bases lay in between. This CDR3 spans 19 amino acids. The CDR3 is CASSHGIEQGYSGANVLTF. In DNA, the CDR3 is TGTGCCAGCAGCCACGGAATAGAGCAGGGTTACTCTGGGGCCAACGTCCTGACTTTC.

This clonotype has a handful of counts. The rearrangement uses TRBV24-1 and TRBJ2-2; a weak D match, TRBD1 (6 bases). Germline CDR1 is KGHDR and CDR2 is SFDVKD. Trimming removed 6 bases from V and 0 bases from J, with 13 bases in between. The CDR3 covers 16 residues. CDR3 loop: CATSPGHWANTGELFF. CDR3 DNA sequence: TGTGCCACCAGTCCGGGACACTGGGCGAACACCGGGGAGCTGTTTTTT.

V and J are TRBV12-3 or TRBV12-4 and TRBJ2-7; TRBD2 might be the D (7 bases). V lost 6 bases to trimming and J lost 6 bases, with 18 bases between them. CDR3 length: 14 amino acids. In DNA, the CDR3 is TGTGCCAGCAGCCCATTCCGGGGGGCGGGCGAGCAGTACTTC. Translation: CASSPFRGAGEQYF.

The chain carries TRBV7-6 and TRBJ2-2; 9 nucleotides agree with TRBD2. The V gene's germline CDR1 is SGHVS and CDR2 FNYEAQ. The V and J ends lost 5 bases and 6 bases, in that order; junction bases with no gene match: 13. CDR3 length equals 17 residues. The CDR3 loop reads CASSLTPSGTNPGELFF. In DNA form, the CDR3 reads TGTGCCAGCAGCCTGACGCCTAGCGGGACTAACCCCGGGGAGCTGTTTTTT. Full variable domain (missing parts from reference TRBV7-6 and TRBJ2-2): GAGVSQSPRYKVTKRGQDVALRCDPISGHVSLYWYRQALGQGPEFLTYFNYEAQQDKSGLPNDRFSAERPEGSISTLTIQRTEQRDSAMYRCASSLTPSGTNPGELFFGEGSRLTVL.

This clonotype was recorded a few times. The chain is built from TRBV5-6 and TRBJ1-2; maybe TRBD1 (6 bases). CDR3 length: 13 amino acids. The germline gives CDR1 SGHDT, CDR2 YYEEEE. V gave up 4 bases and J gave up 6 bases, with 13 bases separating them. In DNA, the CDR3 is TGTGCCAGCAGCGTCGACAGGACGGATGGCTACACCTTC. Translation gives CASSVDRTDGYTF.

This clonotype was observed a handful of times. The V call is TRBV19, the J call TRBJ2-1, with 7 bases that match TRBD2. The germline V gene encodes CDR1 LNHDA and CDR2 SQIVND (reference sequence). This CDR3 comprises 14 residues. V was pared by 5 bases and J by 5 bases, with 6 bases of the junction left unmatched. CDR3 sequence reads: CASSRGRTHNEQFF. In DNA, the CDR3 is TGTGCCAGTAGTCGCGGGAGAACGCACAATGAGCAGTTCTTC.

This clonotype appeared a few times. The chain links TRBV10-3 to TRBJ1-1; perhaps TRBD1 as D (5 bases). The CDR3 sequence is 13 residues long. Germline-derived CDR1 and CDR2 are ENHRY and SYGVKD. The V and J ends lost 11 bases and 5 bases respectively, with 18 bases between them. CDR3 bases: TGTGCCGCCCCGGGACGGTGGACGACTGAAGCTTTCTTT. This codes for CAAPGRWTTEAFF.

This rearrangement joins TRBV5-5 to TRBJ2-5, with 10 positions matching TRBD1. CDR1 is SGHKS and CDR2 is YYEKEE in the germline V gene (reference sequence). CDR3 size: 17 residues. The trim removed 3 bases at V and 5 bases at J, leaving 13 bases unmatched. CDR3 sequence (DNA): TGTGCCAGCAGCTCCCTGACAGGGGGCGACCTTTCGGAGACCCAGTACTTC. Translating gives CASSSLTGGDLSETQYF.

The CDR3: CASSPRTGDTQYF. The CDR3 bases are TGTGCCAGCAGCCCGCGGACAGGGGATACGCAGTATTTT. This rearrangement joins TRBV7-9 to TRBJ2-3; the match to TRBD1 covers 8 bases. Germline CDR1 and CDR2: SEHNR and FQNEAQ (reference sequence). The CDR3 length is 13 residues. V was pared by 5 bases and J by 6 bases, with 4 bases of the junction left unmatched.

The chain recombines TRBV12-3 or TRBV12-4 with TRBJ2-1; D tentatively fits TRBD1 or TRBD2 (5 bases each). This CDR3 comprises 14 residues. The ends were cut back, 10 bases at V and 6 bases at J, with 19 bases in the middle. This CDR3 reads CANSPGLTFNEQFF. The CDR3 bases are TGTGCCAACAGCCCGGGGCTTACGTTCAATGAGCAGTTCTTC.

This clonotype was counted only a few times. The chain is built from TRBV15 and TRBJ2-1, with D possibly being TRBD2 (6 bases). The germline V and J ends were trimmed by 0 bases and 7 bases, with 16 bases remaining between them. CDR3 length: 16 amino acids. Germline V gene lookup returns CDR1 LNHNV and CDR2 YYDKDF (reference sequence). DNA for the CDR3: TGTGCCACCAGCAGAGATTGGGCGGGGTCGGGTAATGAGCAGTTCTTC. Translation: CATSRDWAGSGNEQFF.